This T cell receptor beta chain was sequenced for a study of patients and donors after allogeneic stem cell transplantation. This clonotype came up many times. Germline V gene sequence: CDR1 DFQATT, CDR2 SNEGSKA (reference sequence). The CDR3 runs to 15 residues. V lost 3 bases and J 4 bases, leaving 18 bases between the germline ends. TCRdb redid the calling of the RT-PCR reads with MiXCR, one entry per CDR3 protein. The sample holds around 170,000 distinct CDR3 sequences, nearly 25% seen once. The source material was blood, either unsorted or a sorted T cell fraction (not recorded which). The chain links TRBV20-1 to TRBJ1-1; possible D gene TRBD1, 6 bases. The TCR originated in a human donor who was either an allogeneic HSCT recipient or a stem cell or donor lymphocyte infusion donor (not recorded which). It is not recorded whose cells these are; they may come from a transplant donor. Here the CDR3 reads CSASLFRGQSTEAFF. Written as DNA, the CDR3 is TGCAGTGCTAGCCTATTCCGGGGGCAGAGCACTGAAGCTTTCTTT.